This entry features one TCR beta chain sequence. This clone has just a few counts. This receptor's antigen is unknown. No clone much larger than this one lies a single base away; base qualities are absent. This specimen belongs to a study of cytomegalovirus exposure and HLA in healthy donors (TCRdb year 2017). Study-wide context: The 670 or so repertoires of the first cohort and the 120 or so validation repertoires were produced on the same platform, according to a later analysis. The study aimed to test whether cataloging public T cell receptors could reveal signatures of past pathogen exposure. Along with the 666-subject first cohort, a separate validation cohort of about 110 different subjects was used. High-throughput TCR immunosequencing, statistical association of individual TCRs with disease status, and machine learning were combined to predict cytomegalovirus infection status. The full study reports these points: In vitro tests confirmed that a few of the cytomegalovirus-associated TCR beta chains recognize cytomegalovirus antigens. The classifier was reported to diagnose cytomegalovirus status with high specificity and sensitivity in both the original cohort and the validation cohort. A later analysis lacked HLA typing for the validation cohort, so it scored co-occurrence in that cohort across all 120 or so repertoires. In the study, some 180 TCR beta chains were listed as associated with cytomegalovirus. Subsequent analysis determined that TCRs grouped into clusters in the first cohort also showed a tendency toward co-occurrence across the 120 or so validation repertoires, and 85% to 95% of cluster scores exceeded 0. According to the authors, the approach could potentially be generalized to other disease states and immunological phenotypes. Across donors, most TCR sequences were observed very rarely, whereas some public TCRs were present in many individuals.

Library prep was done by the immunoSEQ multiplex PCR assay. Per the authors' processing: A statistical classification framework was built to diagnose cytomegalovirus status from the catalog of TCR beta chain sequences. TCRdb carries this immuneACCESS record with in-frame sequences only. Its versions omit some clonotypes, under half of them owing to an unresolved V gene in the studies checked, with the rest unexplained. V, J and clone size are those of that table, while D and trimming were read from the DNA. The sample records approximately 230,000 clones, about 90% of which are singletons. Clones ranked in the top ten supply more than 10% of the sample. The CDR3 covers 14 residues, taking in both the cysteine and the phenylalanine. Only the CDR3 DNA is retained, 42 bases long and in frame from the first base. Trimming costs V 0 bases and J 6 bases, and their ends lie 8 bases apart. Based on the germline V gene, the CDR1 and CDR2 sequences are MRHNA and SNTAGT.

The donors were included in the validation cohort of over a hundred subjects, a group kept apart from the roughly 670-subject first cohort. The chain joins TRBV6-4 to TRBJ2-2; TRBD1 is a weak D gene call, 5 bases matching. The sequenced material came from PBMCs. The sequence derives from a man younger than 35 in good health and CMV-seropositive. This receptor has the CDR3 CASSDSPGPGELFF. The nucleotides are TGTGCCAGCAGTGACTCGCCAGGGCCCGGGGAGCTGTTTTTT.